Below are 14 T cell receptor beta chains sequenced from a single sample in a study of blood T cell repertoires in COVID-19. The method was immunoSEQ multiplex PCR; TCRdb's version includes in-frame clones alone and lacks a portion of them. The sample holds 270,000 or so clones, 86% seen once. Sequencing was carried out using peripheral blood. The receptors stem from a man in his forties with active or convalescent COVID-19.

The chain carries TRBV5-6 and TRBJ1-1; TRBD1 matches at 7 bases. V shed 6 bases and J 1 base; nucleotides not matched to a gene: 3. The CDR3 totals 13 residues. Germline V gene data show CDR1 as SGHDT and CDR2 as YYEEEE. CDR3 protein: CASNRGANTEAFF. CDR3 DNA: TGTGCCAGCAACAGGGGAGCGAACACTGAAGCTTTCTTT.

As DNA, the CDR3 is TGCGCCAGCAGCCAAGATCAGGTGGAACCCGTGGCTTTCTTT. It encodes CASSQDQVEPVAFF. This chain connects TRBV4-1 to TRBJ1-1, with D unclear. Between the trimmed V and J ends, which lost 0 bases and 11 bases, there was a span of 16 bases. Germline CDR1 is MGHRA and CDR2 is YSYEKL. There are 14 residues in the CDR3.

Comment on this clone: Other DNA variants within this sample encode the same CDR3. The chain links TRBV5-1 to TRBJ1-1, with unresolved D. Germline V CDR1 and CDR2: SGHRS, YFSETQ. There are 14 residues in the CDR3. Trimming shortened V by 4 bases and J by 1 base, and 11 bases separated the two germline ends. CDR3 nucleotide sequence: TGCGCCAGCAGCCTCGGAGGCCCGAACACTGAAGCTTTCTTT. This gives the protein CASSLGGPNTEAFF.

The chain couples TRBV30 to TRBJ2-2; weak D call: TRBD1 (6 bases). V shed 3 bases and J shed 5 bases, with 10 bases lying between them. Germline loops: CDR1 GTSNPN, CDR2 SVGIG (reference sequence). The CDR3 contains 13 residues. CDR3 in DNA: TGTGCCTGGAGGCAGCAGGGGACCGGGGAGCTGTTTTTT. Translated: CAWRQQGTGELFF.

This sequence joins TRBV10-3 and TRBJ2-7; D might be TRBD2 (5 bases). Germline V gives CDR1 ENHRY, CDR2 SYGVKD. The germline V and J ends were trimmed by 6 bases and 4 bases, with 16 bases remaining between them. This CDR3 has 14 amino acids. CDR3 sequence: CAIRGRASQYEQYF. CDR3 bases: TGTGCCATCAGGGGGAGAGCCTCTCAGTACGAGCAGTACTTC.

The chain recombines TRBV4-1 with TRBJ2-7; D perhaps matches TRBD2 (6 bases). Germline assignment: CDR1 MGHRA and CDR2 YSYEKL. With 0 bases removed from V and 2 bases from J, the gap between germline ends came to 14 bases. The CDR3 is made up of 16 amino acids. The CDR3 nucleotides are TGCGCCAGCAGCCAAGATGGGGGGACTTTCACCTACGAGCAGTACTTC. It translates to CASSQDGGTFTYEQYF.

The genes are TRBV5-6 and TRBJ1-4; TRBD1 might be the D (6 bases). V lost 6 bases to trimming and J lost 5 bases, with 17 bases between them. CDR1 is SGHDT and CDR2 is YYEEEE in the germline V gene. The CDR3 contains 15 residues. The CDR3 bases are TGTGCCAGCACGCGGGGGGCTAACGTCAATGAAAAACTGTTTTTT. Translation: CASTRGANVNEKLFF.

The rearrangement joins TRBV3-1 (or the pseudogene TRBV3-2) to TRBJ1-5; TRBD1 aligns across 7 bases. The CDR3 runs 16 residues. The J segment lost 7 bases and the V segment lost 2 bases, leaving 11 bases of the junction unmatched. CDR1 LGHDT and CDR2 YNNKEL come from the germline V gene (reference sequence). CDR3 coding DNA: TGTGCCAGCAGCCAAACAGACAGGGTGATAGGGCAGCCCCAGCATTTT. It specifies CASSQTDRVIGQPQHF.

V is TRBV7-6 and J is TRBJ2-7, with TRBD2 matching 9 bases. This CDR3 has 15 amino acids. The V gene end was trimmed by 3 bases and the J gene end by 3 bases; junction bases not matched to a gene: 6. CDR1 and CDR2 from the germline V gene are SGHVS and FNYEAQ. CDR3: CASSFAGGDHYEQYF. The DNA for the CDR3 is TGTGCCAGCAGCTTTGCGGGAGGGGATCACTACGAGCAGTACTTC.

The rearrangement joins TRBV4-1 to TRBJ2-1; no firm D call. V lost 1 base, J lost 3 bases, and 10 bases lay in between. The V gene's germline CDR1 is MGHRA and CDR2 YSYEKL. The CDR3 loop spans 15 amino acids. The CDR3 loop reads CASSQGQQLYNEQFF. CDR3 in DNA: TGCGCCAGCAGCCAAGGACAACAGCTCTACAATGAGCAGTTCTTC.

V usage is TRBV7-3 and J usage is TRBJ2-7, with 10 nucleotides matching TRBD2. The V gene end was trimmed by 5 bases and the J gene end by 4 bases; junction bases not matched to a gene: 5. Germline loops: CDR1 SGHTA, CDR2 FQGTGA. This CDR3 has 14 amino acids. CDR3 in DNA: TGTGCCAGCAGCCCGGGACTAGCGCCGTACGAGCAGTACTTC. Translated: CASSPGLAPYEQYF.

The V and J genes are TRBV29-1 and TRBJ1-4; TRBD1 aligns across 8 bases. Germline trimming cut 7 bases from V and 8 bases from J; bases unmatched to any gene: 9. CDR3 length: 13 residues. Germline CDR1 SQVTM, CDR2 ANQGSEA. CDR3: CSGVDRVDEKLFF. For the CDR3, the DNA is TGCAGCGGGGTGGACAGGGTTGACGAAAAACTGTTTTTT.

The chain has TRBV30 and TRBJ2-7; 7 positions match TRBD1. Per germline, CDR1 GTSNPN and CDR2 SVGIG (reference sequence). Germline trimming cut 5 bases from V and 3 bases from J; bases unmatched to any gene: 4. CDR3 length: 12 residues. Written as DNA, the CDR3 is TGTGCCTGGGACAGGGATAACTACGAGCAGTACTTC. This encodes CAWDRDNYEQYF.

CDR3 amino acids: CASTGTRLNTEAFF. Here the CDR3 DNA reads TGTGCCAGCACCGGGACAAGACTTAACACTGAAGCTTTCTTT. The chain combines TRBV13 with TRBJ1-1; tentatively, D is TRBD1 (6 bases). Per germline, CDR1 PRHDT and CDR2 FYEKMQ (reference sequence). This CDR3 is built from 14 residues. The V end was cut by 7 bases, the J end by 2 bases, with 14 bases between.